This TCR beta chain was sequenced for a study of T-cell reconstitution after alpha-beta-depleted transplantation in children. As concerns this clonotype: Its antigen is not identified.

Looked up from germline, CDR1 is SEHNR and CDR2 is FQNEAQ (reference sequence). The germline V and J ends were trimmed by 6 bases and 2 bases, with 15 bases remaining between them. The CDR3 runs to 15 residues. Researchers prepared the TCRbeta library using unique molecular identifiers, the study reports. TCRdb reprocessed the PCR reads with MiXCR, giving one entry per CDR3 protein. The table includes around 580,000 distinct CDR3 sequences, under 30% detected once. Study-wide findings and caveats: Among T cells one year after transplant, newly produced cells accounted for most counts and diversity. After transplant, at about two months, alpha-beta T cells were reportedly derived from several hundred expanded graft clones.

The origin of this receptor is a boy under three years old who had a stem cell transplant for acute myeloid leukemia, so the T cells may come from the graft donor. The genes are TRBV7-9 and TRBJ2-3, with a tentative D call TRBD2 (6 bases). This sample comprised PBMCs, mostly from graft donor cells, obtained 360 days after TCRalphabeta/CD19-depleted stem cell transplant. CDR3 DNA sequence: TGTGCCAGCAGACACGGGGGAGCCCACACAGATACGCAGTATTTT. Protein: CASRHGGAHTDTQYF.